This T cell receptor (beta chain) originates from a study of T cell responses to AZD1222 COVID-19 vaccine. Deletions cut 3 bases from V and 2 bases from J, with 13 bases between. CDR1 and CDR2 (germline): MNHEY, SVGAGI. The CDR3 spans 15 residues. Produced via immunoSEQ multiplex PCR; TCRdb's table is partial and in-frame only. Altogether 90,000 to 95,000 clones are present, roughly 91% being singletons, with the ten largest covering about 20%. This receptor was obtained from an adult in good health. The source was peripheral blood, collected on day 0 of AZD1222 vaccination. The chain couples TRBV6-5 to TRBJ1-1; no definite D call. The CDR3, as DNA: TGTGCCAGCAGTTATGGCCGGGCAATTAACACTGAAGCTTTCTTT. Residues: CASSYGRAINTEAFF.